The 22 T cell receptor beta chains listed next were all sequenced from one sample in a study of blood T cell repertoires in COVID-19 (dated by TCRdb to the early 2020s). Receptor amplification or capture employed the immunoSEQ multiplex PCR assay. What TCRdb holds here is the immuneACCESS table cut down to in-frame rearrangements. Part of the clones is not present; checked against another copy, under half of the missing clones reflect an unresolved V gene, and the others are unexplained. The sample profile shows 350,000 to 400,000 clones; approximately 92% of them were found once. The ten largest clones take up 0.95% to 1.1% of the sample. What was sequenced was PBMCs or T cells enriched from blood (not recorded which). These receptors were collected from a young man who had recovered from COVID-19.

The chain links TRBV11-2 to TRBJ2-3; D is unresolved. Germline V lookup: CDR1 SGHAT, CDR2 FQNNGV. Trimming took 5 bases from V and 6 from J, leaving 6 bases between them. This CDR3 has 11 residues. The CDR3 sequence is CASSILDTQYF. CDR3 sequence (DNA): TGTGCCAGCAGCATCTTGGATACGCAGTATTTT.

CDR3: CASSPQNNEQFF. CDR3 DNA sequence: TGTGCCAGCTCACCCCAAAACAATGAGCAGTTCTTC. The chain is built from TRBV18 and TRBJ2-1; no reliable D call. Germline CDR1 and CDR2: KGHSH and LQKENI. The CDR3 is 12 residues long. The V and J ends lost 3 bases and 5 bases respectively, with 5 bases between them.

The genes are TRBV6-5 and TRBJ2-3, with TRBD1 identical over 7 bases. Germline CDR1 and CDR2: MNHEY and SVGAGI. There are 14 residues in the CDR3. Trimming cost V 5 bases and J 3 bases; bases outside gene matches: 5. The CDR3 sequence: CASSLTGETDTQYF. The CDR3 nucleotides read TGTGCCAGCAGTCTCACAGGGGAAACAGATACGCAGTATTTT.

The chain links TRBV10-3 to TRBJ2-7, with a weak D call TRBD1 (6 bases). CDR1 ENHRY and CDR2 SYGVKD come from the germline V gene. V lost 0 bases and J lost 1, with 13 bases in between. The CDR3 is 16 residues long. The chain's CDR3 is CAISESKWQGSYEQYF. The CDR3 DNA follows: TGTGCCATCAGTGAGTCGAAGTGGCAGGGGTCCTACGAGCAGTACTTC.

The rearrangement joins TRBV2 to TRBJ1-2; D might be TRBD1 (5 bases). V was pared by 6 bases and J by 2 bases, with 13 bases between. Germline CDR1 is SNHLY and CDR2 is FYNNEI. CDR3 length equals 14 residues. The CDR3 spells CASRVDSLNYGYTF. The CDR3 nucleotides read TGTGCCAGCAGGGTCGACAGCCTCAACTATGGCTACACCTTC. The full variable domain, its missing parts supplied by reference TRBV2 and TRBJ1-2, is EPEVTQTPSHQVTQMGQEVILRCVPISNHLYFYWYRQILGQKVEFLVSFYNNEISEKSEIFDDQFSVERPDGSNFTLKIRSTKLEDSAMYFCASRVDSLNYGYTFGSGTRLTVV.

CDR3 residues: CASSSVALLGTGELFF. CDR3 sequence (DNA): TGTGCCAGCAGTTCCGTAGCATTATTGGGCACCGGGGAGCTGTTTTTT. The V call is TRBV27, the J call TRBJ2-2, with D unclear. The germline V gene has CDR1 MNHEY and CDR2 SMNVEV (reference sequence). The ends were cut back, 4 bases at V and 4 bases at J, with 16 bases in the middle. There are 16 residues in the CDR3.

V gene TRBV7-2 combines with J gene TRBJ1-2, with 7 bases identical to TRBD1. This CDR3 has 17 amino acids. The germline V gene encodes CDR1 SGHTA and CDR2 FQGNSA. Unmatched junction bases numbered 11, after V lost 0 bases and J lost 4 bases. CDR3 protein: CASSLARPQGVGYGYTF. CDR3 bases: TGTGCCAGCAGCTTAGCGCGACCCCAGGGGGTGGGCTATGGCTACACCTTC.

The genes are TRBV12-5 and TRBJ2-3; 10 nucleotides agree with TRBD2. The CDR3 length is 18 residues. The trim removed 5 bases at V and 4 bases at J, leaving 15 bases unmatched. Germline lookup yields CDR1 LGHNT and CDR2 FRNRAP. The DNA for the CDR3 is TGTGCTAGTGGTACACCCTCTAGCGGGGGTAGGCGGTCAGATACGCAGTATTTT. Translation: CASGTPSSGGRRSDTQYF.

DNA of the CDR3: TGTGCCAGCAGCCACGGGGTCCAGGGGGACACCGGGGAGCTGTTTTTT. As protein: CASSHGVQGDTGELFF. The chain carries TRBV3-1 (or the pseudogene TRBV3-2) and TRBJ2-2, with 7 bases that match TRBD1. With 3 bases clipped from V and 3 bases from J, the junction kept 7 bases outside the gene matches. Germline lookup yields CDR1 LGHDT and CDR2 YNNKEL (reference sequence). This CDR3 spans 16 amino acids.

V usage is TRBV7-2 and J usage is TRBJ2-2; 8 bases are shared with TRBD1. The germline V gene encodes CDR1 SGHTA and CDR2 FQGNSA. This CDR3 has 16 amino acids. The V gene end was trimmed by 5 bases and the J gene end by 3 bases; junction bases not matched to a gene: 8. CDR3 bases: TGTGCCAGCAGCCAAATCAGGGGGCGGGACACCGGGGAGCTGTTTTTT. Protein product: CASSQIRGRDTGELFF.

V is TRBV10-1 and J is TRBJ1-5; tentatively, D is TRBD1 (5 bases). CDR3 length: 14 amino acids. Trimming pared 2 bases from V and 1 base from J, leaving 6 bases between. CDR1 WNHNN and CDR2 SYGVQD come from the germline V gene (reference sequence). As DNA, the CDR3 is TGCGCCAGCAGTGAGGGGGGGAGCAATCAGCCCCAGCATTTT. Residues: CASSEGGSNQPQHF.

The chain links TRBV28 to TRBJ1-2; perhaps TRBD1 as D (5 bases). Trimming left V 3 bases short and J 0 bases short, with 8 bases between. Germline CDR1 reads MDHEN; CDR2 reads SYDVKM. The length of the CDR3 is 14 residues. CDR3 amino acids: CASSLGGTNYGYTF. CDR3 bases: TGTGCCAGCAGTTTGGGGGGAACTAACTATGGCTACACCTTC.

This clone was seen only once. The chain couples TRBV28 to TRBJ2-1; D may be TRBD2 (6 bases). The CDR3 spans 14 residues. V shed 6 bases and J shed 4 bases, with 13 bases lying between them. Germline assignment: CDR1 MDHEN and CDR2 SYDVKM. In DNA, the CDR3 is TGTGCCAGCAGCCTTTCTCGGGGGTACAATGAGCAGTTCTTC. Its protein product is CASSLSRGYNEQFF.

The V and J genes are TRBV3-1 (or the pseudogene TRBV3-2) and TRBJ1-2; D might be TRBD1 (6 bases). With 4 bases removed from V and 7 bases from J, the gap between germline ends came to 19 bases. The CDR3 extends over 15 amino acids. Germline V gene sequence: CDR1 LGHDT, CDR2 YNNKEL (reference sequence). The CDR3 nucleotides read TGTGCCAGCAGCCGACCTTCCGGGACAAAGGCTGGCTACACCTTC. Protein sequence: CASSRPSGTKAGYTF.

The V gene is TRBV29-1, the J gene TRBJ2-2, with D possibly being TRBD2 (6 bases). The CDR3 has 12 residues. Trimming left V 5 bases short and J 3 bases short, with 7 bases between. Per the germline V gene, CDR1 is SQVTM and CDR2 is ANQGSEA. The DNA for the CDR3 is TGCAGCGTTTGCGGGGACACCGGGGAGCTGTTTTTT. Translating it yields CSVCGDTGELFF.

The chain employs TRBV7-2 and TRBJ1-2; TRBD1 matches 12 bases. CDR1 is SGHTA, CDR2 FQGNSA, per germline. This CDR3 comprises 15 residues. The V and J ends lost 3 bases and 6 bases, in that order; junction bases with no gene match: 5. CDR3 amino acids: CASSLSGTGGDGYTF. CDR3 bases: TGTGCCAGCAGCTTGTCCGGGACAGGGGGCGATGGCTACACCTTC.

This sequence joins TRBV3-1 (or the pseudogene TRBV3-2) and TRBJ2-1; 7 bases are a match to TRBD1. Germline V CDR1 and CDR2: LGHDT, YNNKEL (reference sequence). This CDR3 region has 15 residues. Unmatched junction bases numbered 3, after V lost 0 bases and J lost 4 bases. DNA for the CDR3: TGTGCCAGCAGCCAAGATGGACAGGAATACAATGAGCAGTTCTTC. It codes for CASSQDGQEYNEQFF.

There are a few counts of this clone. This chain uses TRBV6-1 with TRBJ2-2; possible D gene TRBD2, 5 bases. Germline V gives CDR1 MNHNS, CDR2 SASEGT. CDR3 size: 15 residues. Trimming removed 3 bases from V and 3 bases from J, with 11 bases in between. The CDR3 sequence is CASSDTGIDTGELFF. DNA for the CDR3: TGTGCCAGCAGTGATACGGGGATAGACACCGGGGAGCTGTTTTTT.

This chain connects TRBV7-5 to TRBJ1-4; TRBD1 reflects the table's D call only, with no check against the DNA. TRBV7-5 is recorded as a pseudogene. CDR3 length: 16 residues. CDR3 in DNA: TGTGTCAGAAGCCCCCCGGGACAGCGGAAGGGTGAAAAACTGTTTTTT. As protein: CVRSPPGQRKGEKLFF.

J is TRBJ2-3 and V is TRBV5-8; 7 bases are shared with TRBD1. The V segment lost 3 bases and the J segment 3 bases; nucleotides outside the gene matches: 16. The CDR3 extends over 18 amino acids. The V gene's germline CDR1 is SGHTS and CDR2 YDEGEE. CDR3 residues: CASSSIEAGGIMTDTQYF. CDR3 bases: TGTGCCAGCAGCTCGATAGAGGCAGGGGGTATAATGACAGATACGCAGTATTTT.

The CDR3 sequence is CASSPGGESFGQTYF. The CDR3 coding sequence is TGTGCCAGCAGCCCGGGCGGGGAGTCCTTCGGGCAGACGTATTTT. V is TRBV3-1 (or the pseudogene TRBV3-2) and J is TRBJ2-3; a possible D gene is TRBD2 (6 bases). The CDR3 consists of 15 residues. Per the germline V gene, CDR1 is LGHDT and CDR2 is YNNKEL (reference sequence). Trimming removed 4 bases at V and 14 bases at J, with 25 bases between.

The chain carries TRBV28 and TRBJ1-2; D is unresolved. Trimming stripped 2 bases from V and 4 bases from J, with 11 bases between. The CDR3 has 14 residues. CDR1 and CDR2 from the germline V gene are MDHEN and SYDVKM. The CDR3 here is CASSLGGKRYGYTF. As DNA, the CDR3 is TGTGCCAGCAGTTTAGGAGGGAAACGCTATGGCTACACCTTC.